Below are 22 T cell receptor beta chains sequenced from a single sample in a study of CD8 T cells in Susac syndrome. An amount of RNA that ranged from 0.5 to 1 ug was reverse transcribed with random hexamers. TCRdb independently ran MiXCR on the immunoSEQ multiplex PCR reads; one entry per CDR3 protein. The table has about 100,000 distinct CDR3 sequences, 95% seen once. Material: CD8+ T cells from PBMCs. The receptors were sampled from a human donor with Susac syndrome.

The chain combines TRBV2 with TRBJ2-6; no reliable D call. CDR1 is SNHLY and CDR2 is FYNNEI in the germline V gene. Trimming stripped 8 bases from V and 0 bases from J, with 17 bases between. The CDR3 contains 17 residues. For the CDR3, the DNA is TGTGCCAGCGACGCGAGCCCCCGAGGCTCTGGGGCCAACGTCCTGACTTTC. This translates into CASDASPRGSGANVLTF.

DNA for the CDR3: TGCGCCAGCAGCGGGGGACTAGCGGGAGGCCTAGATACGCAGTATTTT. Amino acids: CASSGGLAGGLDTQYF. The chain employs TRBV5-1 and TRBJ2-3, with 15 bases matching TRBD2. The CDR3 runs to 16 residues. The junction had 5 bases not matched to a gene; V was cut back by 4 bases and J by 5 bases. CDR1 SGHRS and CDR2 YFSETQ come from the germline V gene.

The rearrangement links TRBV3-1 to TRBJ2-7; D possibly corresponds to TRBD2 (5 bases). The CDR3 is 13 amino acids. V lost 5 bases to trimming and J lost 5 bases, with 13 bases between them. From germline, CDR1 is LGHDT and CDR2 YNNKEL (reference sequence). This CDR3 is CASSSLGEHEQYF. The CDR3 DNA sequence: TGTGCCAGCAGCTCCCTTGGGGAGCACGAGCAGTACTTC.

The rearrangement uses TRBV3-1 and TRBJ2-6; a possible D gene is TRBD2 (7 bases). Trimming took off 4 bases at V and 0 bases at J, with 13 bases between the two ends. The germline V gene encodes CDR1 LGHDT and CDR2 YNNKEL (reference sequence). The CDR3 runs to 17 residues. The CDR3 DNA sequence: TGTGCCAGCAGCCCGGGGGGCGTACTCTCTGGGGCCAACGTCCTGACTTTC. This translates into CASSPGGVLSGANVLTF.

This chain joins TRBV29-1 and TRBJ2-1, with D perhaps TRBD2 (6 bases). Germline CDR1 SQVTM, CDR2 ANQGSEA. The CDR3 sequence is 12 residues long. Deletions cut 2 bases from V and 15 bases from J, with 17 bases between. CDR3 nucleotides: TGCAGCGTTGAAACTTCCGGGGGTGGTCCGTTCTTC. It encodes CSVETSGGGPFF.

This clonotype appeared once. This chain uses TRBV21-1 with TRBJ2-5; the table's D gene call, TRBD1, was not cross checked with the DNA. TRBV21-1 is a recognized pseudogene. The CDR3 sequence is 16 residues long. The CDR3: CASSARGTGDGETQYF. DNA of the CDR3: TGTGCCAGCAGCGCCCGCGGGACAGGGGATGGAGAGACCCAGTACTTC.

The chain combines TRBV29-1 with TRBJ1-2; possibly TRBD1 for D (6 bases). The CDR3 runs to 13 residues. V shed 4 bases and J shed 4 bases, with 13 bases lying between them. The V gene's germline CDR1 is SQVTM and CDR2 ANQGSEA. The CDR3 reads CSVGQGPGYGYTF. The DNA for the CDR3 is TGCAGCGTTGGGCAGGGGCCGGGCTATGGCTACACCTTC.

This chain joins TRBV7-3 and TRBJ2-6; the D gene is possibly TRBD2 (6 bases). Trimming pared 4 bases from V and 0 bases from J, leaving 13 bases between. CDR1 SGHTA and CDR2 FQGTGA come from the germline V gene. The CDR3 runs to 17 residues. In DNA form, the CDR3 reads TGTGCCAGCAGCTCAAAGGGACTTACCTCTGGGGCCAACGTCCTGACTTTC. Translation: CASSSKGLTSGANVLTF. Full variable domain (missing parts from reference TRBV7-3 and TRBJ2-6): GAGVSQTPSNKVTEKGKYVELRCDPISGHTALYWYRQSLGQGPEFLIYFQGTGAADDSGLPNDRFFAVRPEGSVSTLKIQRTERGDSAVYLCASSSKGLTSGANVLTFGAGSRLTVL.

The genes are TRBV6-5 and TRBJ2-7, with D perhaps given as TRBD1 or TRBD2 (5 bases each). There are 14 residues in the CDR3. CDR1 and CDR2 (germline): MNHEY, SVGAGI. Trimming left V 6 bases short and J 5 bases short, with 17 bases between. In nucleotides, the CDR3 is TGTGCCAGCAGGGACCCGGGACCCATCGACGAGCAGTACTTC. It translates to CASRDPGPIDEQYF.

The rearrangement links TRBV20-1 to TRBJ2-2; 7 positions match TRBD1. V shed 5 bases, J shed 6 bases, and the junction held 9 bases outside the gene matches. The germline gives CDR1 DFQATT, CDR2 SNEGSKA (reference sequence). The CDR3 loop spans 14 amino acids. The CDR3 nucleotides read TGCAGTGCTTTCTTGACAGGGCGACCCGGGGAGCTGTTTTTT. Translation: CSAFLTGRPGELFF.

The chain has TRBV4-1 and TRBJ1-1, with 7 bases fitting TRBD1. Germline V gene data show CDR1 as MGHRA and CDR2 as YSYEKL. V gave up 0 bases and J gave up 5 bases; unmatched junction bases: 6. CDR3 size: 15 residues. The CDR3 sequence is CASSQDWNRGTEAFF. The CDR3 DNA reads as TGCGCCAGCAGCCAAGATTGGAACAGGGGAACTGAAGCTTTCTTT.

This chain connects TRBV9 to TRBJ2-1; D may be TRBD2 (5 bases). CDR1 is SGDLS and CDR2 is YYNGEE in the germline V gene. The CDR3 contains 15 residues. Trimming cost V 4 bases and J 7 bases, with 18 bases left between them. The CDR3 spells CASSPRRSLANEQFF. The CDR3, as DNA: TGTGCCAGCAGCCCTCGGAGGTCCCTGGCGAATGAGCAGTTCTTC.

The CDR3 sequence is CASSVQGYTEAFF. The CDR3, as DNA: TGTGCCAGCAGCGTTCAGGGCTACACTGAAGCTTTCTTT. V gene TRBV11-2 combines with J gene TRBJ1-1; tentative D call: TRBD1 (5 bases). Germline CDR1 reads SGHAT; CDR2 reads FQNNGV. The CDR3 has 13 amino acids. The V end lost 5 bases, the J end lost 3 bases, and 10 bases lay between the germline ends.

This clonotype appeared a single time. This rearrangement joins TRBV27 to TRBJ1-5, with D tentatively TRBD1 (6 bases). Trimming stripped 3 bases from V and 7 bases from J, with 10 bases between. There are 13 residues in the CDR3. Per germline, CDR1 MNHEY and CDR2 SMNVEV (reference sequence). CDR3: CASSFNREQPQHF. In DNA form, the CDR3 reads TGTGCCAGCAGTTTCAACAGGGAGCAGCCCCAGCATTTT.

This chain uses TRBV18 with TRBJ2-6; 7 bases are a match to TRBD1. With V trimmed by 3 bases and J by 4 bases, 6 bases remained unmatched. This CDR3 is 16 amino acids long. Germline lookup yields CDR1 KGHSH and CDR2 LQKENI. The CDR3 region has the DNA TGTGCCAGCTCACCTCTGACAGGGACCGGGGCCAACGTCCTGACTTTC. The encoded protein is CASSPLTGTGANVLTF.

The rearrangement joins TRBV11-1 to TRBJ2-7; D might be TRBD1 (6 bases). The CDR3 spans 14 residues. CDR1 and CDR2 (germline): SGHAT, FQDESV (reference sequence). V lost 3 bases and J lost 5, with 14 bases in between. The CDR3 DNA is TGTGCCAGCAGCTTCGGGCAGGGGATCGACGAGCAGTACTTC. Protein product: CASSFGQGIDEQYF. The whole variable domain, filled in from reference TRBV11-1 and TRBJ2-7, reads EAEVAQSPRYKITEKSQAVAFWCDPISGHATLYWYRQILGQGPELLVQFQDESVVDDSQLPKDRFSAERLKGVDSTLKIQPAELGDSAMYLCASSFGQGIDEQYFGPGTRLTVT.

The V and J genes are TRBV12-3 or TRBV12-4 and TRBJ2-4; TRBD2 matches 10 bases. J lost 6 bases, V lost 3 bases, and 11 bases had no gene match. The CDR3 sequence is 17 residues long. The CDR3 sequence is CASSFIAGGFHGNIQYF. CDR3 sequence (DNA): TGTGCCAGCAGTTTTATAGCGGGAGGATTTCATGGAAACATTCAGTACTTC.

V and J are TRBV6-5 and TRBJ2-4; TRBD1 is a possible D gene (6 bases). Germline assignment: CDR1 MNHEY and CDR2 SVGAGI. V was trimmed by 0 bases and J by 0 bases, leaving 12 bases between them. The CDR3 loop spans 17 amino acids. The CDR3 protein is CASSYSRDMLAKNIQYF. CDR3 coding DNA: TGTGCCAGCAGTTACTCGAGGGACATGTTAGCCAAAAACATTCAGTACTTC.

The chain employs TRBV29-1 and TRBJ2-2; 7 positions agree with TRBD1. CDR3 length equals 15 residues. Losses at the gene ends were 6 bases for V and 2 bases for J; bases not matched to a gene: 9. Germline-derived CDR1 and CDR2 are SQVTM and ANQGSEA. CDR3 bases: TGCAGCGTAACTTGGAACAGGGGAAACACCGGGGAGCTGTTTTTT. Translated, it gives CSVTWNRGNTGELFF.

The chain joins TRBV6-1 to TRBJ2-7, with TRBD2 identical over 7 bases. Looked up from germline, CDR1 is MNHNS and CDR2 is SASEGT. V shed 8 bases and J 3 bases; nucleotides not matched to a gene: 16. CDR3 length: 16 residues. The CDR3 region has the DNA TGTGCCAGCCGGGGTTTAACGGGAGGTAGGAGCTACGAGCAGTACTTC. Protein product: CASRGLTGGRSYEQYF.

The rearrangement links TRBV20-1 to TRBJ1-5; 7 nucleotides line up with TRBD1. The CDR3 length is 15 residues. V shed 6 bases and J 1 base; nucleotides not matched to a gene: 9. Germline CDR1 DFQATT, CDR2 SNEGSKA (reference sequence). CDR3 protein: CSAHQGGRSNQPQHF. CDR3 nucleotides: TGCAGTGCCCACCAGGGGGGGCGCAGCAATCAGCCCCAGCATTTT.

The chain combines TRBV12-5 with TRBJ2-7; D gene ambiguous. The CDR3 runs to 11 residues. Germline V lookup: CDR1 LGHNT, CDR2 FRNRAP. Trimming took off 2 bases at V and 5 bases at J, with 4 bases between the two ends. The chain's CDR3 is CASGLMDEQYF. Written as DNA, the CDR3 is TGTGCTAGTGGTTTGATGGACGAGCAGTACTTC.